The 13 T cell receptor beta chains reported below all come from one sample, sequenced in a study of blood T cells in healthy people across ages. Primers used in a second PCR of roughly 6 to 12 cycles were a sample-barcoded 5' primer and a J-beta primer mix. One entry per CDR3 protein, called by TCRdb with MiXCR from the 5' RACE reads. This table holds 1.8 million or so distinct CDR3 sequences, about 39% found once. Sequenced input: blood. The receptor set was obtained from a human donor in good health.

This clonotype was counted a few times. This rearrangement joins TRBV6-2 or TRBV6-3 to TRBJ1-2; D perhaps matches TRBD1 (6 bases). CDR1 and CDR2 (germline): MNHEY, SVGEGT. This CDR3 has 12 amino acids. The CDR3 loop reads CLSQGMNYGYTF. CDR3 in DNA: TGTCTCAGCCAGGGGATGAACTATGGCTACACCTTC.

The chain has TRBV5-1 and TRBJ2-2; 9 nucleotides match TRBD1. The length of the CDR3 is 16 residues. V was clipped by 4 bases and J by 3 bases; unmatched bases: 7. Germline CDR1 reads SGHRS; CDR2 reads YFSETQ. CDR3 nucleotide sequence: TGCGCCAGCAGCCTATCGACAGGGGGGGACACCGGGGAGCTGTTTTTT. It is translated as CASSLSTGGDTGELFF.

This clonotype was counted a few times. The rearrangement uses TRBV4-1 and TRBJ2-5; D is ambiguous. The CDR3 is made up of 13 amino acids. V was pared by 4 bases and J by 3 bases, with 9 bases between. In germline, CDR1 is MGHRA, CDR2 YSYEKL. CDR3 loop: CASSRRREETQYF. The DNA of the CDR3 is TGCGCCAGCAGCCGCCGCCGGGAAGAGACCCAGTACTTC.

The gene calls are TRBV6-2 or TRBV6-3 and TRBJ2-3; a possible D gene is TRBD1 (6 bases). The CDR3 runs 14 residues. The V end lost 6 bases, the J end lost 2 bases, and 12 bases lay between the germline ends. Germline-derived CDR1 and CDR2 are MNHEY and SVGEGT. The CDR3 nucleotides are TGTGCCAGCAGACGCCGGACAGACACAGATACGCAGTATTTT. This sequence encodes CASRRRTDTDTQYF.

The CDR3 bases are TGTGCCACCAGTGATTTGGAGAAGGGGGATACGCAGTATTTT. Its translation is CATSDLEKGDTQYF. The V call is TRBV24-1, the J call TRBJ2-3; perhaps TRBD1 as D (5 bases). The V end was cut by 0 bases, the J end by 6 bases, with 9 bases between. CDR3 length equals 14 residues. The germline V gene has CDR1 KGHDR and CDR2 SFDVKD.

This clonotype was picked up a small number of times. V usage is TRBV28 and J usage is TRBJ2-7; weak D call: TRBD1 (5 bases). This CDR3 comprises 16 residues. Germline values: CDR1 MDHEN, CDR2 SYDVKM. V was clipped by 7 bases and J by 1 base, with 20 bases between them. CDR3 protein: CASTTRTDNRSYEQYF. In nucleotides, the CDR3 is TGTGCCAGCACCACCCGAACGGACAATAGATCCTACGAGCAGTACTTC.

The chain recombines TRBV7-9 with TRBJ1-1; 7 nucleotides match TRBD1. The germline V gene has CDR1 SEHNR and CDR2 FQNEAQ (reference sequence). V lost 5 bases, J lost 1 base, and 7 bases stayed unmatched. The length of the CDR3 is 15 residues. The CDR3 reads CASSEGQLKNTEAFF. The CDR3 DNA reads TGTGCCAGCAGCGAGGGACAGCTCAAGAACACTGAAGCTTTCTTT.

The chain carries TRBV12-5 and TRBJ1-4; D is undetermined. With 6 bases removed from V and 7 bases from J, the gap between germline ends came to 18 bases. Germline CDR1 is LGHNT and CDR2 is FRNRAP. CDR3 length: 15 amino acids. The CDR3 DNA sequence: TGTGCTAGTGGCCCGCTCTCAGAAAGAGGTGAAAAACTGTTTTTT. It translates to CASGPLSERGEKLFF. The variable domain in full, completed from reference TRBV12-5 and TRBJ1-4, reads DARVTQTPRHKVTEMGQEVTMRCQPILGHNTVFWYRQTMMQGLELLAYFRNRAPLDDSGMPKDRFSAEMPDATLATLKIQPSEPRDSAVYFCASGPLSERGEKLFFGSGTQLSVL.

V gene TRBV3-1 combines with J gene TRBJ1-1; D remains unclear. CDR1 and CDR2 from the germline V gene are LGHDT and YNNKEL (reference sequence). With 6 bases removed from V and 0 bases from J, the gap between germline ends came to 8 bases. CDR3 length: 13 residues. The CDR3 region is CASSQMVNTEAFF. CDR3 nucleotide sequence: TGTGCCAGCAGTCAAATGGTGAACACTGAAGCTTTCTTT.

The gene calls are TRBV25-1 and TRBJ2-1; 7 bases match TRBD1. The junction had 12 bases not matched to a gene; V was cut back by 11 bases and J by 2 bases. Looked up from germline, CDR1 is MGHDK and CDR2 is SYGVNS. The CDR3 is 15 amino acids. In nucleotides, the CDR3 is TGTGCCCCGAACCACCCGGGACAGCCCTACAATGAGCAGTTCTTC. Protein: CAPNHPGQPYNEQFF.

J is TRBJ2-1 and V is TRBV19; maybe TRBD1 (6 bases). The CDR3 length is 14 residues. Germline V gene data show CDR1 as LNHDA and CDR2 as SQIVND (reference sequence). The V gene lost 5 bases and the J gene lost 3 bases, with 11 bases spanning the gap. CDR3 coding DNA: TGTGCCAGTAGTCGACAGGTCCTCTACAATGAGCAGTTCTTC. Amino acid sequence: CASSRQVLYNEQFF.

This clonotype was recorded a few times. The chain has TRBV20-1 and TRBJ2-3, with D perhaps TRBD1 or TRBD2 (6 bases each). CDR1 is DFQATT, CDR2 SNEGSKA, per germline (reference sequence). The V end was cut by 3 bases, the J end by 5 bases, with 27 bases between. CDR3 length: 18 amino acids. The CDR3 loop is CSARVPKRGAFVGDTQYF. The CDR3 DNA follows: TGCAGTGCTAGGGTCCCTAAAAGGGGGGCGTTCGTTGGAGATACGCAGTATTTT.

The table lists this clonotype with a few counts. The CDR3 loop reads CASSQLTGSDGYTF. Written as DNA, the CDR3 is TGCGCCAGCAGCCAGCTGACAGGGTCGGATGGCTACACCTTC. The rearrangement joins TRBV4-1 to TRBJ1-2, with 7 nucleotides matching TRBD1. The CDR3 runs 14 residues. V lost 3 bases to trimming and J lost 6 bases; unmatched junction nucleotides: 7. Germline values: CDR1 MGHRA, CDR2 YSYEKL.